Shown below are 8 T cell receptor beta chains from a single sample sequenced in a study of blood T cell repertoires in COVID-19. Libraries were prepared by immunoSEQ multiplex PCR; TCRdb keeps only in-frame clonotypes and omits some of them. The sample yields roughly 280,000 clones, 75% to 90% seen once. The source material was peripheral blood. The receptors derive from a man aged 25-40 years with active or convalescent COVID-19.

The chain employs TRBV30 and TRBJ2-5, with TRBD2 identical over 8 bases. V lost 6 bases and J lost 2; bases outside the gene matches: 11. This CDR3 has 15 residues. Germline lookup yields CDR1 GTSNPN and CDR2 SVGIG (reference sequence). This CDR3 is CACKAGARVQETQYF. CDR3 nucleotide sequence: TGTGCCTGTAAAGCGGGGGCGAGGGTACAAGAGACCCAGTACTTC.

The chain is built from TRBV28 and TRBJ1-4; D call uncertain. This CDR3 is 14 amino acids long. Germline lookup yields CDR1 MDHEN and CDR2 SYDVKM. Trimming pared 2 bases from V and 5 bases from J, leaving 9 bases between. CDR3 bases: TGTGCCAGCAGTTTACAAGGAGAAAATGAAAAACTGTTTTTT. It is translated as CASSLQGENEKLFF.

The CDR3 loop reads CSVATGTGNYEQYF. The CDR3 DNA reads TGCAGCGTTGCTACTGGGACAGGGAACTACGAGCAGTACTTC. This chain joins TRBV29-1 and TRBJ2-7; 9 bases agree with TRBD1. With 4 bases clipped from V and 3 bases from J, the junction kept 7 bases outside the gene matches. CDR3 length: 14 amino acids. Germline assignment: CDR1 SQVTM and CDR2 ANQGSEA.

J is TRBJ1-6 and V is TRBV4-1, with D possibly being TRBD1 (5 bases). V dropped 0 bases and J dropped 8 bases, with 11 bases sitting between them. The germline gives CDR1 MGHRA, CDR2 YSYEKL. This CDR3 has 15 residues. In DNA form, the CDR3 reads TGCGCCAGCAGCCAAGACTTCCAGGGTCATTCACCCCTCCACTTT. Its protein product is CASSQDFQGHSPLHF.

This clone was found a few times. The chain is built from TRBV28 and TRBJ1-5; possible D gene TRBD1, 5 bases. Germline values: CDR1 MDHEN, CDR2 SYDVKM. Trimming took 4 bases from V and 0 from J, leaving 13 bases between them. This CDR3 has 16 amino acids. The CDR3 DNA reads as TGTGCCAGCAGTTGGGGGGAGTTCTATAGCAATCAGCCCCAGCATTTT. It is translated as CASSWGEFYSNQPQHF.

The chain joins TRBV4-3 to TRBJ1-4; D unresolved. This CDR3 contains 17 residues. Trimming removed 0 bases at V and 8 bases at J, with 19 bases between. The V gene's germline CDR1 is LGHNA and CDR2 YSLEER. The CDR3 region has the DNA TGCGCCAGCAGCCAAGATTACCGGCCCCCGGCAGGAGAAAAACTGTTTTTT. This gives the protein CASSQDYRPPAGEKLFF.

The gene calls are TRBV5-1 and TRBJ1-2; 12 nucleotides align to TRBD1. The CDR3 has 14 amino acids. V shed 4 bases, J shed 6 bases, and the junction held 4 bases outside the gene matches. Per germline, CDR1 SGHRS and CDR2 YFSETQ. CDR3 region: CASSRDRGQDGYTF. CDR3 DNA sequence: TGCGCCAGCAGCCGGGACAGGGGGCAGGATGGCTACACCTTC.

The chain couples TRBV5-5 to TRBJ1-6; D gene unclear. Germline V gene data show CDR1 as SGHKS and CDR2 as YYEKEE (reference sequence). V was shortened by 0 bases and J by 6 bases, with 16 bases between the two germline ends. The CDR3 is 17 residues long. CDR3 loop: CASSLGPSRQTNSPLHF. The DNA of the CDR3 is TGTGCCAGCAGCTTGGGGCCGTCACGCCAAACTAATTCACCCCTCCACTTT. Drawing the rest from reference TRBV5-5 and TRBJ1-6, the complete variable domain is DAGVTQSPTHLIKTRGQQVTLRCSPISGHKSVSWYQQVLGQGPQFIFQYYEKEERGRGNFPDRFSARQFPNYSSELNVNALLLGDSALYLCASSLGPSRQTNSPLHFGNGTRLTVT.